The 23 T cell receptor beta chains reported below all come from one sample, sequenced in a study of blood T cell repertoires in COVID-19. Assay: immunoSEQ multiplex PCR; the TCRdb copy retains only in-frame clones and omits some. The sample yields 35,000 to 50,000 clones, over 80% seen once. Sequences were obtained from peripheral blood. These receptors all stem from a woman in her thirties or forties with acute or convalescent COVID-19.

The J gene is TRBJ2-7, the V gene TRBV11-3; 12 nucleotides match TRBD1. CDR1 SGHNT and CDR2 YENEEA come from the germline V gene. J gave up 4 bases and V 4 bases, and 17 bases lay outside the gene matches. This CDR3 contains 19 residues. CDR3: CASSCRPPGQGAVGYEQYF. The CDR3 DNA sequence: TGTGCCAGCAGCTGTAGACCTCCGGGACAGGGGGCAGTTGGGTACGAGCAGTACTTC.

V gene TRBV4-1 combines with J gene TRBJ2-2, with D hard to call. This CDR3 has 16 residues. V was cut by 4 bases and J by 4 bases, with 16 bases left in between. CDR1 and CDR2 from the germline V gene are MGHRA and YSYEKL. Written as DNA, the CDR3 is TGCGCCAGCAGCCCCGGTCTGTTAGAGCCCACCGGGGAGCTGTTTTTT. It yields the protein CASSPGLLEPTGELFF.

The chain uses TRBV7-3 and TRBJ2-5; 9 bases map to TRBD1. J lost 3 bases, V lost 5 bases, and 4 bases had no gene match. This CDR3 region has 14 residues. The germline V gene has CDR1 SGHTA and CDR2 FQGTGA. In nucleotides, the CDR3 is TGTGCCAGCAGCCTGACAGGGGGGGAAGAGACCCAGTACTTC. Translation gives CASSLTGGEETQYF.

This clone was found once. The chain's CDR3 is CASSSGQGAQSPLHF. As DNA, the CDR3 is TGTGCCAGCAGTTCGGGACAGGGGGCTCAGTCACCCCTCCACTTT. This chain connects TRBV6-6 to TRBJ1-6, with 12 bases matching TRBD1. With 4 bases clipped from V and 10 bases from J, the junction kept 5 bases outside the gene matches. The germline gives CDR1 MNHNY, CDR2 SVGAGI (reference sequence). This CDR3 is 15 amino acids long.

The chain employs TRBV5-1 and TRBJ1-2; perhaps TRBD1 as D (6 bases). Germline CDR1 reads SGHRS; CDR2 reads YFSETQ. The CDR3 runs to 14 residues. V lost 3 bases and J lost 3, with 12 bases in between. Here the CDR3 DNA reads TGCGCCAGCAGCTCGGGCAGGGGCGACTATGGCTACACCTTC. Its protein is CASSSGRGDYGYTF.

This clone came up a few times. This sequence joins TRBV7-3 and TRBJ2-3; D remains unclear. Germline CDR1 SGHTA, CDR2 FQGTGA. The CDR3 extends over 13 amino acids. V lost 5 bases and J 4 bases, leaving 10 bases between the germline ends. The chain's CDR3 is CASSNRSADTQYF. As DNA, the CDR3 is TGTGCCAGCAGCAACCGGTCCGCAGATACGCAGTATTTT.

The chain joins TRBV9 to TRBJ1-3; D not certain. Germline V CDR1 and CDR2: SGDLS, YYNGEE. V lost 3 bases and J 5 bases, leaving 3 bases between the germline ends. The CDR3 covers 11 residues. CDR3 residues: CASSDRNTIYF. For the CDR3, the DNA is TGTGCCAGCAGCGACAGAAACACCATATATTTT. Supplemented by reference TRBV9 and TRBJ1-3, the full variable domain reads DSGVTQTPKHLITATGQRVTLRCSPRSGDLSVYWYQQSLDQGLQFLIQYYNGEERAKGNILERFSAQQFPDLHSELNLSSLELGDSALYFCASSDRNTIYFGEGSWLTVV.

This chain uses TRBV9 with TRBJ2-3; tentatively, D is TRBD2 (6 bases). The CDR3 covers 16 residues. Trimming pared 4 bases from V and 3 bases from J, leaving 18 bases between. Germline loops: CDR1 SGDLS, CDR2 YYNGEE. In DNA, the CDR3 is TGTGCCAGCAGCCCCGGACCCGGGAGAGAGACAGATACGCAGTATTTT. It encodes CASSPGPGRETDTQYF.

The chain combines TRBV15 with TRBJ1-5; the match to TRBD1 covers 7 bases. The germline V gene encodes CDR1 LNHNV and CDR2 YYDKDF (reference sequence). With 0 bases clipped from V and 6 bases from J, the junction kept 11 bases outside the gene matches. The CDR3 extends over 17 amino acids. CDR3 region: CATSRDSMTGLLQPQHF. In DNA, the CDR3 is TGTGCCACCAGCAGAGACTCGATGACAGGGCTCCTTCAGCCCCAGCATTTT.

This rearrangement joins TRBV12-3 or TRBV12-4 to TRBJ2-7, with 8 bases that match TRBD1. Trimming removed 6 bases from V and 6 bases from J; junction bases left unmatched: 4. The CDR3 contains 12 residues. The CDR3: CASSPGGVEQYF. CDR3 DNA: TGTGCCAGCAGCCCAGGGGGCGTCGAGCAGTACTTC.

The V and J genes are TRBV3-1 (or the pseudogene TRBV3-2) and TRBJ1-1; the D is unclear. Germline-derived CDR1 and CDR2 are LGHDT and YNNKEL (reference sequence). Trimming removed 0 bases from V and 5 bases from J, with 10 bases in between. This CDR3 contains 14 residues. Written as DNA, the CDR3 is TGTGCCAGCAGCCAAGAGTGGGGAGGGACTGAAGCTTTCTTT. The encoded protein is CASSQEWGGTEAFF.

The sample holds one count of this clone. The chain recombines TRBV12-3 or TRBV12-4 with TRBJ1-2; D is uncertain. The CDR3 is made up of 11 amino acids. V gave up 1 base and J gave up 10 bases, with 7 bases separating them. The CDR3 DNA reads TGTGCCAGCAGTTTAGGAGGCCTCTACACCTTC. Translating gives CASSLGGLYTF.

The chain uses TRBV11-1 and TRBJ2-5, with TRBD2 matching over 8 bases. The CDR3 consists of 15 residues. V was pared by 2 bases and J by 5 bases, with 7 bases of the junction left unmatched. The germline V gene encodes CDR1 SGHAT and CDR2 FQDESV (reference sequence). CDR3 coding DNA: TGTGCCAGCAGCTTAAGAACGGGAGGGCCGGAGACCCAGTACTTC. Encoded protein: CASSLRTGGPETQYF.

V usage is TRBV10-3 and J usage is TRBJ2-1; 8 bases are shared with TRBD2. CDR1 is ENHRY and CDR2 is SYGVKD in the germline V gene. The CDR3 spans 15 residues. J was trimmed by 0 bases and V by 3 bases; bases with no gene match: 1. CDR3 sequence (DNA): TGTGCCATCAGTGACCGGGAGGGCTCCTACAATGAGCAGTTCTTC. It is translated as CAISDREGSYNEQFF.

The chain uses TRBV3-1 (or the pseudogene TRBV3-2) and TRBJ1-1; 9 positions agree with TRBD1. This CDR3 spans 14 amino acids. With V trimmed by 7 bases and J by 4 bases, 7 bases remained unmatched. CDR1 is LGHDT, CDR2 YNNKEL, per germline (reference sequence). CDR3 DNA sequence: TGTGCCAGCAACCGAGAGACAGGGGGCACTGAAGCTTTCTTT. The encoded protein is CASNRETGGTEAFF.

This chain joins TRBV7-2 and TRBJ2-7; D is ambiguous. V gave up 5 bases and J gave up 0 bases, with 11 bases separating them. Germline CDR1 and CDR2: SGHTA and FQGNSA. The CDR3 runs 14 residues. CDR3 region: CASSPARGSYEQYF. CDR3 DNA sequence: TGTGCCAGCAGCCCGGCGCGCGGCTCCTACGAGCAGTACTTC. Variable domain in full (rest from reference TRBV7-2 and TRBJ2-7): GAGVSQSPSNKVTEKGKDVELRCDPISGHTALYWYRQSLGQGLEFLIYFQGNSAPDKSGLPSDRFSAERTGGSVSTLTIQRTQQEDSAVYLCASSPARGSYEQYFGPGTRLTVT.

The gene calls are TRBV28 and TRBJ1-2; D not certain. The germline V gene encodes CDR1 MDHEN and CDR2 SYDVKM. This CDR3 region has 12 residues. With 2 bases removed from V and 13 bases from J, the gap between germline ends came to 14 bases. The CDR3 DNA sequence: TGTGCCAGCAGTTTAGGGCAGGAGGCCAGCACCTTC. Protein sequence: CASSLGQEASTF.

The CDR3 reads CATSRDQQTNYGYTF. CDR3 DNA: TGTGCCACCAGCAGAGATCAACAAACTAACTATGGCTACACCTTC. V is TRBV15 and J is TRBJ1-2; D not certain. Germline V gene sequence: CDR1 LNHNV, CDR2 YYDKDF (reference sequence). The ends were cut back, 0 bases at V and 0 bases at J, with 8 bases in the middle. CDR3 size: 15 residues.

The genes are TRBV10-3 and TRBJ1-2; 12 bases agree with TRBD1. J gave up 6 bases and V 8 bases, and 4 bases lay outside the gene matches. CDR3 length: 13 residues. Germline values: CDR1 ENHRY, CDR2 SYGVKD. CDR3 residues: CAIGGQGADGYTF. The CDR3 region has the DNA TGTGCCATCGGGGGACAGGGGGCTGATGGCTACACCTTC.

The genes are TRBV10-1 and TRBJ1-6, with TRBD1 matching over 9 bases. Germline V gene lookup returns CDR1 WNHNN and CDR2 SYGVQD (reference sequence). The CDR3 loop spans 15 amino acids. V gave up 4 bases and J gave up 10 bases; unmatched junction bases: 8. For the CDR3, the DNA is TGCGCCAGCAGTGGGTTCACAGGGGGCGGCTCACCCCTCCACTTT. It yields the protein CASSGFTGGGSPLHF.

CDR3 in DNA: TGTGCCAGCAGGCCCCAGACTAGCGGTTACGAGCAGTACTTC. It codes for CASRPQTSGYEQYF. This sequence joins TRBV28 and TRBJ2-7; 9 positions agree with TRBD2. Looked up from germline, CDR1 is MDHEN and CDR2 is SYDVKM. This CDR3 contains 14 residues. With V trimmed by 6 bases and J by 4 bases, 7 bases remained unmatched.

The rearrangement links TRBV28 to TRBJ1-2, with D hard to call. CDR1 and CDR2 (germline): MDHEN, SYDVKM. CDR3 length equals 11 residues. V lost 3 bases and J lost 3, with 2 bases in between. CDR3 sequence reads: CASSFYYGYTF. The CDR3 DNA sequence: TGTGCCAGCAGTTTCTACTATGGCTACACCTTC.

This chain links TRBV27 with TRBJ2-7, with 9 nucleotides matching TRBD2. The CDR3 spans 18 residues. Trimming at V came to 5 bases and at J to 7 bases, leaving 21 bases not matched to a gene. Germline V gene data show CDR1 as MNHEY and CDR2 as SMNVEV (reference sequence). CDR3 protein: CASSTLAGTLRAPREQYF. CDR3 sequence (DNA): TGTGCCAGCAGTACCCTAGCGGGGACCCTACGAGCACCCAGGGAGCAGTACTTC.